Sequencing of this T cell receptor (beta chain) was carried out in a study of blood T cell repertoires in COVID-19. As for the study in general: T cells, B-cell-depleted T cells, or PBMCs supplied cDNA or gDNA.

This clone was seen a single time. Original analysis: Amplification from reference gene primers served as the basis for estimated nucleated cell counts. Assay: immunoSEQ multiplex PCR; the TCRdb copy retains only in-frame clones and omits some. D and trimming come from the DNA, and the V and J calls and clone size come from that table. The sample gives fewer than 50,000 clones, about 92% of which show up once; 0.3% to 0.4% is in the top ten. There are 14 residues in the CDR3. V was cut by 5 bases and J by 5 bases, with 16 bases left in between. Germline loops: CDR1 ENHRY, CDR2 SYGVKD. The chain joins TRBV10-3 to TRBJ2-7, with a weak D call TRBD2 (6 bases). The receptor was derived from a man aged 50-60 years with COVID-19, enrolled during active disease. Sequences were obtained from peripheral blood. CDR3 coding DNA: TGTGCCATCAGTTTTGGAGGGAGTCAGAACGAGCAGTACTTC. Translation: CAISFGGSQNEQYF.